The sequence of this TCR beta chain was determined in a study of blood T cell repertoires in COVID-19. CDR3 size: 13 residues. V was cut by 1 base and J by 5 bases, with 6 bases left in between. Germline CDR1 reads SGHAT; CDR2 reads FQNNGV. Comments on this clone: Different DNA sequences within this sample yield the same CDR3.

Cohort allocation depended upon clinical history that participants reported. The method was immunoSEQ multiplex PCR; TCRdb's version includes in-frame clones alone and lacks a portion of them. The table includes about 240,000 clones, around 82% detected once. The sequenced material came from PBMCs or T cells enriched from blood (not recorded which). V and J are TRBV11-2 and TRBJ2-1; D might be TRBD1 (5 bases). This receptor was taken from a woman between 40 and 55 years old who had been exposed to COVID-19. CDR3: CASSLAGNNEQFF. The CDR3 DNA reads TGTGCCAGCAGCTTAGCAGGGAACAATGAGCAGTTCTTC. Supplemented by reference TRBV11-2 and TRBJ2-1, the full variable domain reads EAGVAQSPRYKIIEKRQSVAFWCNPISGHATLYWYQQILGQGPKLLIQFQNNGVVDDSQLPKDRFSAERLKGVDSTLKIQPAKLEDSAVYLCASSLAGNNEQFFGPGTRLTVL.